Following are 27 T cell receptor beta chains from one sample sequenced in a study of blood T cells in healthy people across ages. Sample-barcoded 5' priming and a J-beta primer mix drove a second PCR of roughly 6 to 12 cycles. TCRdb analysed the 5' RACE reads with MiXCR anew, one entry per CDR3 protein. The sample records about 1,600,000 distinct CDR3 sequences, around two fifths being singletons. The specimen was blood. The receptors were sampled from a woman younger than 30 in good health.

CDR3 bases: TGCGCCAGCAGCTTCCAGGGACTAGCGGAAAATGAGCAGTACTTC. Amino acids: CASSFQGLAENEQYF. The chain carries TRBV5-1 and TRBJ2-7; 11 bases fit TRBD2. Germline lookup yields CDR1 SGHRS and CDR2 YFSETQ. J lost 7 bases, V lost 2 bases, and 8 bases had no gene match. The CDR3 is 15 amino acids.

On this clonotype itself: At one boundary the junction diverges from the germline segment, which might be a read error. This chain links TRBV12-3 or TRBV12-4 with TRBJ2-3; TRBD2 matches 10 bases. The CDR3 loop spans 15 amino acids. In DNA, the CDR3 is TGTTCCAGCGCCCTCAGCCTTAGCGGGGGGTATACGCAGTATTTT. This translates into CSSALSLSGGYTQYF.

This clonotype was counted only a few times. The chain uses TRBV11-1 and TRBJ2-3, with 9 bases fitting TRBD2. This CDR3 is 16 amino acids long. Per the germline V gene, CDR1 is SGHAT and CDR2 is FQDESV (reference sequence). V lost 2 bases, J lost 2 bases, and 5 bases stayed unmatched. CDR3: CASSLRLAEPTDTQYF. The CDR3 DNA reads as TGTGCCAGCAGCTTAAGACTAGCGGAGCCCACAGATACGCAGTATTTT.

In this sample, this clonotype turned up a few times. This rearrangement joins TRBV28 to TRBJ2-1; 10 bases fit TRBD2. Losses at the gene ends were 2 bases for V and 10 bases for J; bases not matched to a gene: 5. CDR1 MDHEN and CDR2 SYDVKM come from the germline V gene. This CDR3 region has 14 residues. CDR3 bases: TGTGCCAGCAGTTTAGAAGCGGGGGGGCGCGAGCAGTTCTTC. Translated: CASSLEAGGREQFF. The variable domain in full, completed from reference TRBV28 and TRBJ2-1, reads DVKVTQSSRYLVKRTGEKVFLECVQDMDHENMFWYRQDPGLGLRLIYFSYDVKMKEKGDIPEGYSVSREKKERFSLILESASTNQTSMYLCASSLEAGGREQFFGPGTRLTVL.

This clonotype was seen more than once but under ten times. V usage is TRBV6-2 or TRBV6-3 and J usage is TRBJ2-1, with 12 bases fitting TRBD2. This CDR3 has 15 amino acids. Trimming took 8 bases from V and 8 from J; bases not matched to a gene: 10. CDR1 and CDR2 (germline): MNHEY, SVGEGT. Here the CDR3 reads CASGRITSGRYEQFF. The DNA of the CDR3 is TGTGCCAGCGGGAGAATAACTAGCGGGAGGTATGAGCAGTTCTTC.

This clonotype was counted only a few times. The rearrangement links TRBV5-6 to TRBJ2-7; TRBD2 matches 8 bases. Germline V gene data show CDR1 as SGHDT and CDR2 as YYEEEE. The CDR3 is 15 residues long. Trimming cost V 2 bases and J 6 bases; bases outside gene matches: 10. CDR3 in amino acids: CASSLAGTSPFEQYF. The CDR3 DNA is TGTGCCAGCAGCTTAGCCGGGACTAGTCCCTTCGAGCAGTACTTC.

The J gene is TRBJ2-4, the V gene TRBV10-3, with D maybe TRBD2 (6 bases). CDR1 is ENHRY and CDR2 is SYGVKD in the germline V gene. V was clipped by 2 bases and J by 3 bases, with 17 bases between them. CDR3 size: 17 residues. CDR3 DNA sequence: TGTGCCATCAGTGAGCAGCCGGGAGCAATAGTCAAAAACATTCAGTACTTC. This gives the protein CAISEQPGAIVKNIQYF.

The gene calls are TRBV29-1 and TRBJ1-1; a weak D match, TRBD1 (6 bases). CDR1 is SQVTM and CDR2 is ANQGSEA in the germline V gene. The CDR3 runs to 14 residues. V was shortened by 2 bases and J by 9 bases, with 19 bases between the two germline ends. CDR3 DNA: TGCAGCGTTGAACTCGGGACATTTGGACGACAAGCTTTCTTT. Translation: CSVELGTFGRQAFF.

The V and J genes are TRBV6-1 and TRBJ1-1; possibly TRBD1 for D (6 bases). Germline values: CDR1 MNHNS, CDR2 SASEGT. V gave up 5 bases and J gave up 11 bases, with 18 bases separating them. The length of the CDR3 is 13 residues. The CDR3 protein is CASSTRTESGAFF. For the CDR3, the DNA is TGTGCCAGCAGTACCCGGACAGAATCGGGGGCTTTCTTT.

The chain is built from TRBV5-1 and TRBJ2-5, with 10 positions matching TRBD1. With V trimmed by 2 bases and J by 5 bases, 6 bases remained unmatched. This CDR3 contains 15 residues. CDR1 and CDR2 (germline): SGHRS, YFSETQ. The chain's CDR3 is CASSLGRQGAETQYF. CDR3 DNA sequence: TGCGCCAGCAGCTTAGGACGACAGGGGGCGGAGACCCAGTACTTC.

The rearrangement uses TRBV19 and TRBJ2-3; 9 bases line up with TRBD2. The CDR3 sequence is 17 residues long. The trim removed 9 bases at V and 5 bases at J, leaving 18 bases unmatched. Germline CDR1 and CDR2: LNHDA and SQIVND (reference sequence). The DNA for the CDR3 is TGTGCCAGCGCCCGGGGTCTGGGTAGCGGGAGAGAAGATACGCAGTATTTT. Its translation: CASARGLGSGREDTQYF.

The V gene is TRBV2, the J gene TRBJ2-1; 9 positions match TRBD2. V was clipped by 4 bases and J by 0 bases; unmatched bases: 4. Germline-derived CDR1 and CDR2 are SNHLY and FYNNEI. CDR3 length equals 16 residues. CDR3 nucleotides: TGTGCCAGCAGTGGGGGACTAGCTCCCTCCTACAATGAGCAGTTCTTC. Its protein is CASSGGLAPSYNEQFF.

The chain combines TRBV27 with TRBJ2-3; 16 nucleotides line up with TRBD2. Germline CDR1 and CDR2: MNHEY and SMNVEV (reference sequence). V lost 8 bases, J lost 3 bases, and 11 bases stayed unmatched. This CDR3 is built from 18 residues. CDR3 bases: TGTGCCAGCCCTCCCGGGACTAGCGGGGGGGCTGGTACAGATACGCAGTATTTT. Residues: CASPPGTSGGAGTDTQYF.

The J gene is TRBJ2-7, the V gene TRBV4-1, with D perhaps TRBD1 (5 bases). CDR1 and CDR2 from the germline V gene are MGHRA and YSYEKL. V dropped 4 bases and J dropped 2 bases, with 18 bases sitting between them. The CDR3 is made up of 16 amino acids. CDR3 amino acids: CASSPVRQRNTYEQYF. DNA for the CDR3: TGCGCCAGCAGCCCCGTGAGACAGCGAAATACCTACGAGCAGTACTTC.

V gene TRBV7-8 combines with J gene TRBJ2-1, with D perhaps TRBD1 (6 bases). There are 13 residues in the CDR3. Germline V lookup: CDR1 SGHVS, CDR2 FQNEAQ. Trimming stripped 4 bases from V and 8 bases from J, with 12 bases between. CDR3 in amino acids: CASSSDRTYEQFF. CDR3 sequence (DNA): TGTGCCAGCAGCTCGGACAGAACCTATGAGCAGTTCTTC.

This sequence joins TRBV2 and TRBJ2-1, with 10 bases that match TRBD2. Losses at the gene ends were 7 bases for V and 7 bases for J; bases not matched to a gene: 16. Germline V gene sequence: CDR1 SNHLY, CDR2 FYNNEI. The CDR3 has 17 amino acids. The CDR3 coding sequence is TGTGCCAGCACCCTCAGACAGGGACGAGCGGGGGGGAATGAGCAGTTCTTC. Translation: CASTLRQGRAGGNEQFF.

The chain recombines TRBV5-1 with TRBJ2-5; D remains ambiguous. V was cut by 3 bases and J by 2 bases, with 11 bases left in between. The V gene's germline CDR1 is SGHRS and CDR2 YFSETQ. The CDR3 spans 14 residues. This CDR3 is CASSSWTEQETQYF. The CDR3, as DNA: TGCGCCAGCAGCTCTTGGACCGAACAAGAGACCCAGTACTTC.

The sample holds a few counts of this clonotype. CDR3 coding DNA: TGTGCCAGCAGATTCAGCGGGGGAGGGGAGCAGTACTTC. This codes for CASRFSGGGEQYF. The chain combines TRBV28 with TRBJ2-7, with 8 bases aligning to TRBD2. Losses at the gene ends were 6 bases for V and 7 bases for J; bases not matched to a gene: 8. Germline CDR1 reads MDHEN; CDR2 reads SYDVKM. CDR3 length equals 13 residues.

V and J are TRBV6-1 and TRBJ1-2; TRBD1 might be the D (5 bases). Between the trimmed V and J ends, which lost 9 bases and 8 bases, there was a span of 22 bases. The CDR3 loop spans 14 amino acids. Germline V CDR1 and CDR2: MNHNS, SASEGT. The DNA for the CDR3 is TGTGCCAGTGCATCAAAGGGGAAGGGATCAGGCTACACCTTC. This encodes CASASKGKGSGYTF.

The chain has TRBV20-1 and TRBJ1-2; TRBD1 is a possible D gene (5 bases). There are 13 residues in the CDR3. From germline, CDR1 is DFQATT and CDR2 SNEGSKA (reference sequence). Trimming pared 6 bases from V and 3 bases from J, leaving 14 bases between. In DNA, the CDR3 is TGCAGTGCAAGGGGCAGGGCCCACTATGGCTACACCTTC. Amino acids: CSARGRAHYGYTF.

The table lists this clonotype with a few counts. This rearrangement joins TRBV6-1 to TRBJ2-3, with D unresolved. The CDR3 has 13 amino acids. Trimming cost V 0 bases and J 6 bases, with 7 bases left between them. Germline V gene data show CDR1 as MNHNS and CDR2 as SASEGT. The CDR3: CASSEATSDTQYF. For the CDR3, the DNA is TGTGCCAGCAGTGAAGCGACAAGTGATACGCAGTATTTT.

A few counts support this clonotype. V usage is TRBV4-1 and J usage is TRBJ2-3; D is unresolved. Germline V lookup: CDR1 MGHRA, CDR2 YSYEKL. The CDR3 totals 14 residues. The germline V and J ends were trimmed by 0 bases and 5 bases, with 9 bases remaining between them. The DNA for the CDR3 is TGCGCCAGCAGCCAAGAAGGCGTTATAGATACGCAGTATTTT. Translating gives CASSQEGVIDTQYF.

The chain has TRBV20-1 and TRBJ1-2; no definite D call. CDR1 and CDR2 from the germline V gene are DFQATT and SNEGSKA (reference sequence). V dropped 3 bases and J dropped 7 bases, with 18 bases sitting between them. This CDR3 has 14 residues. CDR3 residues: CSARVGIGSSGYTF. CDR3 sequence (DNA): TGCAGTGCTAGGGTTGGCATTGGATCTAGTGGCTACACCTTC.

The gene calls are TRBV29-1 and TRBJ2-7; D might be TRBD1 or TRBD2, each matching 5 bases. The CDR3 is 16 amino acids. V was trimmed by 4 bases and J by 0 bases, leaving 19 bases between them. Germline lookup yields CDR1 SQVTM and CDR2 ANQGSEA. This chain's CDR3 is CSVAYSGPRSSYEQYF. The CDR3 DNA reads as TGCAGCGTTGCGTATTCGGGGCCTCGGAGCTCCTACGAGCAGTACTTC.

The gene calls are TRBV7-2 and TRBJ2-7; the match to TRBD2 covers 8 bases. The CDR3 extends over 19 amino acids. Losses at the gene ends were 5 bases for V and 7 bases for J; bases not matched to a gene: 25. Per germline, CDR1 SGHTA and CDR2 FQGNSA. CDR3 region: CASSRVAGSLSSSYNEQYF. The CDR3 nucleotides read TGTGCCAGCAGCCGAGTAGCGGGAAGCCTCTCGAGCTCCTACAATGAGCAGTACTTC.

The rearrangement uses TRBV5-1 and TRBJ2-1, with D possibly TRBD2 on 5 matching bases. CDR3 length equals 17 residues. Germline-derived CDR1 and CDR2 are SGHRS and YFSETQ. Between the trimmed V and J ends, which lost 5 bases and 1 base, there was a span of 19 bases. The DNA for the CDR3 is TGCGCCAGCAGTCTGGGAGCAGCGGACGCTTCCTACAATGAGCAGTTCTTC. Protein: CASSLGAADASYNEQFF.

The V call is TRBV20-1, the J call TRBJ1-1; tentative D call: TRBD1 (6 bases). This CDR3 region has 13 residues. V was pared by 4 bases and J by 4 bases, with 13 bases between. The V gene's germline CDR1 is DFQATT and CDR2 SNEGSKA (reference sequence). The CDR3 nucleotides are TGCAGTGCTACCGAGCAGGGGATCACTGAAGCTTTCTTT. It specifies CSATEQGITEAFF.